This is a list of T cell receptor beta chains from one sample in a study of vaccination effects on CD4 cells after COVID-19. The protocol was immunoSEQ multiplex PCR, while the TCRdb copy is restricted to in-frame clones and leaves out a portion. This table holds 20,000 to 30,000 clones, 60% to 80% found once. Their recognized antigens are unknown. Sequences were derived from CD4+ T cells from PBMCs cultured with HCoV-NL63 spike peptides, sampled before COVID-19 vaccination. The source of these receptors is a human donor who had a prior SARS-CoV-2 infection. The CDR3 runs from the conserved cysteine through the conserved F or W. The D gene is left open where the match is weak. Some rows have no size entry. The others give once, few or many, or a class for an expanded clone.

CDR3nt	CDR3aa	d_gene	v_gene	j_gene	abundance
TGTGCCAGCTCACTTGGGTTTGAAGAGACCCAGTACTTC	CASSLGFEETQYF	NA	TRBV18	TRBJ2-5	NA
TGTGCCAGCAGTCCACGCCGGACAGGGACGGATCAGCCCCAGCATTTT	CASSPRRTGTDQPQHF	TRBD1	TRBV27	TRBJ1-5	NA
TGTGCCAGCAGCTCACAGGGTCGGGCAGTCGAGCAGTACTTC	CASSSQGRAVEQYF	NA	TRBV7-2	TRBJ2-7	large
TGCGCCAGCAGCTTAGGGGGGTACACAGATACGCAGTATTTT	CASSLGGYTDTQYF	NA	TRBV5-1	TRBJ2-3	NA
TGTGCCAGCAGCTTGTTGTCAGGGGGACCCTACGAGCAGTACTTC	CASSLLSGGPYEQYF	TRBD1	TRBV7-6	TRBJ2-7	few
TGTGCCAGCAGCCAAGGGGGGCTTCGGGTCGAGCAGTACTTC	CASSQGGLRVEQYF	NA	TRBV3-1/TRBV3-2	TRBJ2-7	few
TGTGCCAGCACACAAAACCGGGACCCGCTCCGAGCTTTCTTT	CASTQNRDPLRAFF	NA	TRBV19	TRBJ1-1	NA
TGTGCCAGCAGCCTGAGGGCAGGCGAGAATCGGATCTTT	CASSLRAGENRIF	NA	TRBV5-4	TRBJ1-1	few
TGTGCCAGTAGTATCCCTAGACTAGCGGTTAGAAGAGCGGGGGCATACAATGAGCAGTTCTTC	CASSIPRLAVRRAGAYNEQFF	TRBD2	TRBV19	TRBJ2-1	NA
TGCGCCAGCAGCTTGGACGGCTACTCTGGAAACACCATATATTTT	CASSLDGYSGNTIYF	NA	TRBV5-1	TRBJ1-3	NA
TGTGCCAGCAGCAAGGCCGCGGGGGAGTCCTATGGCTACACCTTC	CASSKAAGESYGYTF	NA	TRBV7-2	TRBJ1-2	NA
TGTGCCAGCAGCCAAGTTGGACAGGCCTACTACGAGCAGTACTTC	CASSQVGQAYYEQYF	TRBD1	TRBV4-2	TRBJ2-7	NA
TGTGCCAGCAGCTTACAAGCGGACTCTGGAAACACCATATATTTT	CASSLQADSGNTIYF	NA	TRBV7-9	TRBJ1-3	once
TGTGCCAGCTCACCACCGGGACAACCCAATCAGCCCCAGCATTTT	CASSPPGQPNQPQHF	NA	TRBV18	TRBJ1-5	NA
TGTGCCAGCAGTGACGAAAGTGTTTCACCCCTCCACTTT	CASSDESVSPLHF	NA	TRBV2	TRBJ1-6	NA
TGTGCCAGCAGTTCCTGGGACTTGCGATACGAGCAGTACTTC	CASSSWDLRYEQYF	NA	TRBV6-5	TRBJ2-7	NA
TGTGCCACCGGACGCGGGGGCACAGATACGCAGTATTTT	CATGRGGTDTQYF	NA	TRBV15	TRBJ2-3	NA
TGTGCCAGCAGCTTCGGGGCGGATTTAAACATTCAGTACTTC	CASSFGADLNIQYF	NA	TRBV5-5	TRBJ2-4	NA
TGTGCCAGCAGCTACCTCAGGGGCGGAAAGTACAATGAGCAGTTCTTC	CASSYLRGGKYNEQFF	NA	TRBV11-2	TRBJ2-1	NA
TGTGCCAGCAGTTCTGCGACAGGTAGCACAGATACGCAGTATTTT	CASSSATGSTDTQYF	NA	TRBV5-4	TRBJ2-3	NA
TGTGCCAGCAGGGAAACTAGCGGGGGCACAGATACGCAGTATTTT	CASRETSGGTDTQYF	TRBD2	TRBV7-9	TRBJ2-3	NA
TGTGCCAGTAGTAGAGGACTAGCGGGGGGGCGGGGAATAAGTACAGATACGCAGTATTTT	CASSRGLAGGRGISTDTQYF	TRBD2	TRBV19	TRBJ2-3	NA
TGCGCCAGCAGCCAGGCGACCGGGACAGCTAATGAAAAACTGTTTTTT	CASSQATGTANEKLFF	TRBD1	TRBV4-1	TRBJ1-4	NA